The 27 T cell receptor beta chains below come from one sample, sequenced in a study of blood T cell repertoires in COVID-19. TCRdb keeps only in-frame clones here, not all; method: immunoSEQ multiplex PCR. The sample shows approximately 270,000 clones, 90% to 95% of them seen only once. The sample taken for sequencing was PBMCs or T cells enriched from blood (not recorded which). Every receptor here comes from a human donor in a cohort exposed to, infected with or recovered from COVID-19 (not recorded which). The donor label of this sample is uncertain.

The J gene is TRBJ2-2, the V gene TRBV5-6; unclear D gene. V gave up 2 bases and J gave up 0 bases, with 8 bases separating them. The length of the CDR3 is 15 residues. CDR1 is SGHDT and CDR2 is YYEEEE in the germline V gene. CDR3 nucleotide sequence: TGTGCCAGCAGCTTTGGGCTCTCGAACACCGGGGAGCTGTTTTTT. Translation: CASSFGLSNTGELFF.

The chain is built from TRBV7-2 and TRBJ2-7; D is ambiguous. V was trimmed by 5 bases and J by 0 bases, leaving 14 bases between them. Germline CDR1 and CDR2: SGHTA and FQGNSA. The CDR3 is made up of 15 amino acids. The CDR3 sequence: CASSPDGSSSYEQYF. CDR3 coding DNA: TGTGCCAGCAGCCCAGACGGGTCGAGCTCCTACGAGCAGTACTTC. Looking up the rest from reference TRBV7-2 and TRBJ2-7 gives the full variable domain: GAGVSQSPSNKVTEKGKDVELRCDPISGHTALYWYRQSLGQGLEFLIYFQGNSAPDKSGLPSDRFSAERTGGSVSTLTIQRTQQEDSAVYLCASSPDGSSSYEQYFGPGTRLTVT.

The rearrangement uses TRBV6-5 and TRBJ1-6; possibly TRBD1 for D (6 bases). Germline V lookup: CDR1 MNHEY, CDR2 SVGAGI. Trimming removed 8 bases at V and 10 bases at J, with 21 bases between. The CDR3 is made up of 15 amino acids. CDR3 DNA sequence: TGTGCCAGCGTCTTCTGGGGCAGGGGAGAATCACCCCTCCACTTT. Its protein product is CASVFWGRGESPLHF.

This chain uses TRBV2 with TRBJ1-4; TRBD1 matches at 7 bases. Per germline, CDR1 SNHLY and CDR2 FYNNEI. The CDR3 spans 15 residues. The V segment lost 6 bases and the J segment 3 bases; nucleotides outside the gene matches: 7. The CDR3 bases are TGTGCCAGCAGGGACCCAGGGACAGCTAATGAAAAACTGTTTTTT. It yields the protein CASRDPGTANEKLFF.

The rearrangement uses TRBV19 and TRBJ1-1; 10 nucleotides match TRBD1. J lost 10 bases, V lost 5 bases, and 13 bases had no gene match. CDR3 length: 15 residues. Germline V gives CDR1 LNHDA, CDR2 SQIVND (reference sequence). CDR3 region: CASSVGPGQGMRAFF. Written as DNA, the CDR3 is TGTGCCAGTAGTGTCGGACCGGGACAGGGGATGAGAGCTTTCTTT. The full variable domain, with the rest looked up from reference TRBV19 and TRBJ1-1, is DGGITQSPKYLFRKEGQNVTLSCEQNLNHDAMYWYRQDPGQGLRLIYYSQIVNDFQKGDIAEGYSVSREKKESFPLTVTSAQKNPTAFYLCASSVGPGQGMRAFFGQGTRLTVV.

This rearrangement joins TRBV5-1 to TRBJ1-2, with D unclear. The V and J ends lost 2 bases and 7 bases respectively, with 9 bases between them. The CDR3 has 12 amino acids. Germline V lookup: CDR1 SGHRS, CDR2 YFSETQ. The CDR3: CASSFIGSGYTF. CDR3 nucleotide sequence: TGCGCCAGCAGCTTCATAGGGAGTGGCTACACCTTC.

The V gene is TRBV6-9, the J gene TRBJ1-5; no reliable D call. Germline CDR1 and CDR2: MNHGY and SVAAGI. The CDR3 contains 17 residues. V lost 6 bases and J 0 bases, leaving 18 bases between the germline ends. The CDR3 DNA sequence: TGTGCCAGCAGCTATGATCAGGAGGCCTATAGCAATCAGCCCCAGCATTTT. Protein: CASSYDQEAYSNQPQHF.

The chain carries TRBV9 and TRBJ2-5, with 7 bases identical to TRBD2. Germline loops: CDR1 SGDLS, CDR2 YYNGEE. The ends lost 3 bases at V and 2 bases at J; junction bases unmatched: 10. CDR3 length: 16 amino acids. CDR3 sequence: CASSARSRGIQETQYF. CDR3 nucleotide sequence: TGTGCCAGCAGCGCCCGCTCGCGGGGGATTCAAGAGACCCAGTACTTC.

The J gene is TRBJ2-7, the V gene TRBV6-1, with 7 positions matching TRBD1. J gave up 6 bases and V 0 bases, and 5 bases lay outside the gene matches. The germline CDR1 and CDR2 sequences are MNHNS and SASEGT. CDR3 length equals 14 residues. The CDR3 loop is CASSEATGLGEQYF. The CDR3 DNA follows: TGTGCCAGCAGTGAAGCGACAGGGCTCGGCGAGCAGTACTTC.

The rearrangement links TRBV6-5 to TRBJ1-2, with D unclear. The CDR3 runs 14 residues. Germline CDR1 and CDR2: MNHEY and SVGAGI. Trimming left V 3 bases short and J 6 bases short, with 14 bases between. The chain's CDR3 is CASSYHGGSDGYTF. The CDR3, as DNA: TGTGCCAGCAGTTATCATGGAGGGAGCGATGGCTACACCTTC.

This chain joins TRBV11-2 and TRBJ1-2; TRBD1 is a possible D gene (6 bases). Trimming cost V 3 bases and J 2 bases, with 13 bases left between them. The CDR3 totals 15 residues. Germline lookup yields CDR1 SGHAT and CDR2 FQNNGV. CDR3 nucleotides: TGTGCCAGCAGCTTCGACTGGGGGGGCAACTATGGCTACACCTTC. It encodes CASSFDWGGNYGYTF.

J is TRBJ2-3 and V is TRBV7-9, with 8 bases matching TRBD1. The V gene's germline CDR1 is SEHNR and CDR2 FQNEAQ (reference sequence). Trimming removed 5 bases from V and 4 bases from J; junction bases left unmatched: 11. CDR3 length: 16 residues. CDR3: CASSGPGQGMPDTQYF. The CDR3 DNA reads as TGTGCCAGCAGCGGACCCGGACAGGGAATGCCAGATACGCAGTATTTT.

This chain connects TRBV6-5 to TRBJ1-2; TRBD1 is a possible D gene (5 bases). The CDR3 length is 14 residues. V was trimmed by 0 bases and J by 7 bases, leaving 12 bases between them. Germline V lookup: CDR1 MNHEY, CDR2 SVGAGI. The CDR3 is CASSYSDRDGGYTF. CDR3 coding DNA: TGTGCCAGCAGTTACTCTGACAGAGACGGTGGCTACACCTTC.

The J gene is TRBJ2-3, the V gene TRBV19; D is unresolved. CDR1 is LNHDA, CDR2 SQIVND, per germline (reference sequence). The CDR3 spans 16 residues. The ends were cut back, 3 bases at V and 2 bases at J, with 15 bases in the middle. The CDR3 reads CASSMLERRPTDTQYF. As DNA, the CDR3 is TGTGCCAGTAGTATGCTGGAGAGAAGGCCCACAGATACGCAGTATTTT.

This chain uses TRBV14 with TRBJ1-5; D not certain. The germline V gene encodes CDR1 SGHDN and CDR2 FVKESK. The germline V and J ends were trimmed by 0 bases and 7 bases, with 7 bases remaining between them. CDR3 length: 13 amino acids. The CDR3 sequence: CASSQDLSQPQHF. CDR3 nucleotides: TGTGCCAGCAGCCAAGATCTATCCCAGCCCCAGCATTTT.

This chain uses TRBV4-3 with TRBJ1-1; TRBD1 might be the D (6 bases). CDR3 length: 15 amino acids. V was pared by 1 base and J by 3 bases, with 12 bases between. Germline assignment: CDR1 LGHNA and CDR2 YSLEER. CDR3 protein: CASSQVWAGDTEAFF. As DNA, the CDR3 is TGCGCCAGCAGCCAAGTGTGGGCAGGGGACACTGAAGCTTTCTTT.

V and J are TRBV5-1 and TRBJ2-3, with TRBD1 matching over 7 bases. CDR3 length equals 14 residues. CDR1 SGHRS and CDR2 YFSETQ come from the germline V gene. V lost 7 bases and J lost 5; bases outside the gene matches: 10. CDR3 DNA: TGCGCCAGCCTTGACAGGGCCCAGGGAGATACGCAGTATTTT. As protein: CASLDRAQGDTQYF.

V and J are TRBV5-6 and TRBJ2-2; possibly TRBD2 for D (5 bases). The CDR3 contains 12 residues. The V gene's germline CDR1 is SGHDT and CDR2 YYEEEE. The V and J ends lost 2 bases and 13 bases respectively, with 12 bases between them. This chain's CDR3 is CASSLSLGGLFF. DNA of the CDR3: TGTGCCAGCAGCTTAAGCCTTGGAGGGCTGTTTTTT.

The rearrangement joins TRBV27 to TRBJ2-5; no definite D call. The V and J ends lost 6 bases and 5 bases respectively, with 13 bases between them. Germline CDR1 reads MNHEY; CDR2 reads SMNVEV (reference sequence). This CDR3 region has 13 residues. CDR3 loop: CASSNPPAETQYF. The DNA of the CDR3 is TGTGCCAGCAGCAACCCCCCCGCGGAGACCCAGTACTTC.

The chain is built from TRBV25-1 and TRBJ1-4; 10 bases line up with TRBD1. J was trimmed by 5 bases and V by 8 bases; bases with no gene match: 5. Looked up from germline, CDR1 is MGHDK and CDR2 is SYGVNS. The CDR3 is 14 residues long. The CDR3 nucleotides are TGTGCCAGCGGCCAGGGACAGGGGAATGAAAAACTGTTTTTT. Protein product: CASGQGQGNEKLFF. Together with reference TRBV25-1 and TRBJ1-4, the CDR3 gives the full variable domain: EADIYQTPRYLVIGTGKKITLECSQTMGHDKMYWYQQDPGMELHLIHYSYGVNSTEKGDLSSESTVSRIRTEHFPLTLESARPSHTSQYLCASGQGQGNEKLFFGSGTQLSVL.

The genes are TRBV6-5 and TRBJ1-1; the D gene is possibly TRBD1 (5 bases). This CDR3 is built from 14 residues. The germline V gene has CDR1 MNHEY and CDR2 SVGAGI. V shed 10 bases and J shed 4 bases, with 19 bases lying between them. The CDR3 DNA sequence: TGTGCCACGATCCGCTCGTGGGGGGGCACTGAAGCTTTCTTT. Protein product: CATIRSWGGTEAFF.

The chain employs TRBV30 and TRBJ1-4; D is ambiguous. Germline V gene data show CDR1 as GTSNPN and CDR2 as SVGIG (reference sequence). The germline V and J ends were trimmed by 1 base and 8 bases, with 5 bases remaining between them. CDR3 length: 11 residues. For the CDR3, the DNA is TGTGCCTGGAGTGAACGGGAAAAACTGTTTTTT. It codes for CAWSEREKLFF.

The chain recombines TRBV28 with TRBJ1-1, with D perhaps TRBD1 (6 bases). Germline V gives CDR1 MDHEN, CDR2 SYDVKM. The CDR3 has 14 amino acids. Trimming stripped 2 bases from V and 4 bases from J, with 11 bases between. CDR3 bases: TGTGCCAGCAGTTTACCGGACAGATCCACTGAAGCTTTCTTT. This codes for CASSLPDRSTEAFF.

The chain recombines TRBV19 with TRBJ1-6; D is uncertain. Germline V gene lookup returns CDR1 LNHDA and CDR2 SQIVND (reference sequence). V lost 1 base, J lost 7 bases, and 14 bases lay in between. The CDR3 runs to 16 residues. The DNA of the CDR3 is TGTGCCAGTAGTATAGGCCTCCCAGGCCTCAATTCACCCCTCCACTTT. It encodes CASSIGLPGLNSPLHF.

V is TRBV15 and J is TRBJ2-2; TRBD1 aligns across 8 bases. Per the germline V gene, CDR1 is LNHNV and CDR2 is YYDKDF (reference sequence). V trimming: 1 base; J trimming: 3 bases; junction bases outside the gene matches: 13. This CDR3 spans 19 amino acids. The CDR3 DNA follows: TGTGCCACCAGCAGAGCGGGGATAGGACAGGGTATGGACACCGGGGAGCTGTTTTTT. Protein: CATSRAGIGQGMDTGELFF.

The chain joins TRBV29-1 to TRBJ2-7; the D gene is possibly TRBD1 (6 bases). Germline V lookup: CDR1 SQVTM, CDR2 ANQGSEA. Trimming shortened V by 8 bases and J by 2 bases, and 19 bases separated the two germline ends. The CDR3 extends over 14 amino acids. The CDR3 region has the DNA TGCAGCATCTCGCTGGGGGCATTCCCCTACGAGCAGTACTTC. This sequence encodes CSISLGAFPYEQYF.

The CDR3 region is CASSILTGVTNTGELFF. In DNA form, the CDR3 reads TGCGCCAGCAGCATTTTGACAGGGGTCACTAACACCGGGGAGCTGTTTTTT. The chain joins TRBV5-1 to TRBJ2-2; 8 bases line up with TRBD1. The germline V gene has CDR1 SGHRS and CDR2 YFSETQ. This CDR3 has 17 amino acids. J gave up 2 bases and V 4 bases, and 10 bases lay outside the gene matches.